This T cell receptor (beta chain) was recovered during a study of molecular identifiers for immune sequencing clone quantification. At least ten counts were recorded for this clonotype. The antigen remains undetermined. Study results and caveats: Spike-in Jurkat TCR RNA from a single cell reportedly registered among one million naive cells. Clones exceeding 20 RNA copies carried over 99% of effector molecules but under 1% of naive-cell molecules.

J was trimmed by 4 bases and V by 4 bases; bases with no gene match: 11. The CDR3 runs to 16 residues. Germline CDR1 and CDR2: SGHNT and YYREEE (reference sequence). TCRdb processed the PCR reads anew with MiXCR; each CDR3 protein has one entry. This sample yields about 67,000 distinct CDR3 sequences, of which about a sixth are seen a single time; approximately 1.6% belongs to the top ten. Material: naive CD8+ T cells from blood, with Jurkat cell RNA spiked in. Subset: FACS-sorted CD8+CD4-CCR7+CD45RA+ naive T cells. This receptor was taken from a human donor in good health. Some libraries in this study had Jurkat cell RNA spiked in. The V and J genes are TRBV5-4 and TRBJ2-1, with 7 bases that match TRBD2. The CDR3 sequence is CASSQPSGPLYNEQFF. The DNA of the CDR3 is TGTGCCAGCAGCCAACCTAGCGGACCCCTATACAATGAGCAGTTCTTC.